These 11 T cell receptor beta chains were sequenced from one sample in a study of T-cell memory formation after mild COVID-19. TCRdb itself ran the 5' RACE reads through MiXCR, one entry per CDR3 protein. This sample has over 500,000 distinct CDR3 sequences; roughly 17% occur once, and the top ten carry roughly 7.7%. The sequenced material came from PBMCs or a T cell subset sorted from them (not recorded which). The receptors shown here come from an adult woman who had mild COVID-19 (a few samples of this study predate the infection). Cell type and time point are not known.

This clonotype was observed a handful of times. This chain links TRBV18 with TRBJ2-3, with TRBD2 matching over 10 bases. The germline gives CDR1 KGHSH, CDR2 LQKENI. The CDR3 totals 16 residues. The trim removed 3 bases at V and 5 bases at J, leaving 8 bases unmatched. The CDR3 here is CASSPRTSGRGDTQYF. The DNA of the CDR3 is TGTGCCAGCTCACCTAGGACTAGCGGAAGAGGAGATACGCAGTATTTT.

This clonotype appeared a few times. This chain joins TRBV27 and TRBJ1-1, with D tentatively TRBD1 (5 bases). The V gene lost 8 bases and the J gene lost 0 bases, with 13 bases spanning the gap. Germline V gene data show CDR1 as MNHEY and CDR2 as SMNVEV (reference sequence). CDR3 length equals 14 residues. CDR3 region: CASSTGRMNTEAFF. The CDR3 nucleotides are TGTGCCAGCTCCACGGGACGGATGAACACTGAAGCTTTCTTT.

This clonotype was observed a few times. This chain links TRBV6-2 or TRBV6-3 with TRBJ1-6; D unresolved. Germline values: CDR1 MNHEY, CDR2 SVGEGT. The CDR3 has 11 amino acids. The CDR3 DNA sequence: TGTGCTACCTCGGAAAATTCACCCCTCCACTTT. It specifies CATSENSPLHF.

This sequence joins TRBV4-2 and TRBJ2-2; 8 nucleotides line up with TRBD2. This CDR3 has 16 amino acids. The germline V gene encodes CDR1 LGHNA and CDR2 YNFKEQ. With V trimmed by 3 bases and J by 0 bases, 3 bases remained unmatched. The CDR3 reads CASSHGTRPNTGELFF. The CDR3 nucleotides are TGTGCCAGCAGCCATGGGACTAGACCGAACACCGGGGAGCTGTTTTTT.

V gene TRBV15 combines with J gene TRBJ2-2; D is perhaps TRBD1 (5 bases). This CDR3 spans 16 amino acids. Germline V gives CDR1 LNHNV, CDR2 YYDKDF (reference sequence). V dropped 3 bases and J dropped 3 bases, with 14 bases sitting between them. CDR3 sequence (DNA): TGTGCCACCAGCAGTTATCGTTCAGGGTACACCGGGGAGCTGTTTTTT. It translates to CATSSYRSGYTGELFF.

This chain connects TRBV6-5 to TRBJ2-1; 11 bases are a match to TRBD2. Germline V gives CDR1 MNHEY, CDR2 SVGAGI. The V and J ends lost 2 bases and 7 bases, in that order; junction bases with no gene match: 10. The CDR3 contains 17 residues. The DNA for the CDR3 is TGTGCCAGCAGTTACAGTAGCGGGGGGGCCGGGGGAAATGAGCAGTTCTTC. This translates into CASSYSSGGAGGNEQFF.

This clonotype was detected only a few times. The V and J genes are TRBV4-1 and TRBJ2-7, with D possibly TRBD1 on 8 matching bases. The CDR3 length is 17 residues. Germline CDR1 MGHRA, CDR2 YSYEKL. V was trimmed by 3 bases and J by 2 bases, leaving 20 bases between them. CDR3 nucleotide sequence: TGCGCCAGCAGCCAGCGAGAGGAACAGGGGGGGACCTACGAGCAGTACTTC. Translation: CASSQREEQGGTYEQYF.

V gene TRBV7-9 combines with J gene TRBJ1-1; D not certain. The V end was cut by 2 bases, the J end by 0 bases, with 10 bases between. This CDR3 region has 15 residues. CDR1 is SEHNR and CDR2 is FQNEAQ in the germline V gene (reference sequence). CDR3 nucleotide sequence: TGTGCCAGCAGCTTATCCAGCCTGGTGAACACTGAAGCTTTCTTT. Its translation: CASSLSSLVNTEAFF.

The gene calls are TRBV2 and TRBJ2-3; 8 nucleotides line up with TRBD2. CDR1 and CDR2 (germline): SNHLY, FYNNEI. The CDR3 consists of 13 residues. Trimming at V came to 6 bases and at J to 8 bases, leaving 7 bases not matched to a gene. This chain's CDR3 is CASSGTSRGTQYF. CDR3 bases: TGTGCCAGCAGCGGGACTAGTAGGGGTACGCAGTATTTT.

This clonotype has more than one count but fewer than ten. The chain recombines TRBV7-2 with TRBJ2-1; D not resolved. Germline loops: CDR1 SGHTA, CDR2 FQGNSA. With 2 bases removed from V and 5 bases from J, the gap between germline ends came to 4 bases. CDR3 length: 12 residues. For the CDR3, the DNA is TGTGCCAGCAGCTTACTCCACAATGAGCAGTTCTTC. Encoded protein: CASSLLHNEQFF. Drawing the rest from reference TRBV7-2 and TRBJ2-1, the complete variable domain is GAGVSQSPSNKVTEKGKDVELRCDPISGHTALYWYRQSLGQGLEFLIYFQGNSAPDKSGLPSDRFSAERTGGSVSTLTIQRTQQEDSAVYLCASSLLHNEQFFGPGTRLTVL.

This clonotype has a handful of counts. The rearrangement joins TRBV30 to TRBJ2-2; 9 nucleotides align to TRBD1. This CDR3 has 13 amino acids. J was trimmed by 4 bases and V by 5 bases; bases with no gene match: 2. Germline V gene lookup returns CDR1 GTSNPN and CDR2 SVGIG (reference sequence). CDR3 sequence: CAWGQGITGELFF. The CDR3 coding sequence is TGTGCCTGGGGACAGGGGATCACCGGGGAGCTGTTTTTT.